The T cell receptor beta chain described here comes from a study of monozygotic twins with inflammatory bowel disease. Study observations and caveats: Evidence failed to back one strong IBD-linked signal or clonotype. A distinction between different T cell subtypes was not possible.

TCRdb processed the 5' RACE reads again and assigns one entry to each CDR3 protein, with no DNA. The table for this sample gives 420,000 or so distinct CDR3 sequences. CDR1 and CDR2 (germline): MNHEY, SMNVEV (reference sequence). There are 19 residues in the CDR3. On this clonotype: Its target is unknown.

This TCR was sampled from a human donor with ulcerative colitis or Crohn's disease, or a healthy co-twin of an affected twin (not recorded which). Sequenced sample: blood. The chain joins TRBV27 to TRBJ2-1; TCRdb's assignment of TRBD2 cannot be checked, as there is no DNA. This CDR3 is CASRTGLAGGFSSYNEQFF.